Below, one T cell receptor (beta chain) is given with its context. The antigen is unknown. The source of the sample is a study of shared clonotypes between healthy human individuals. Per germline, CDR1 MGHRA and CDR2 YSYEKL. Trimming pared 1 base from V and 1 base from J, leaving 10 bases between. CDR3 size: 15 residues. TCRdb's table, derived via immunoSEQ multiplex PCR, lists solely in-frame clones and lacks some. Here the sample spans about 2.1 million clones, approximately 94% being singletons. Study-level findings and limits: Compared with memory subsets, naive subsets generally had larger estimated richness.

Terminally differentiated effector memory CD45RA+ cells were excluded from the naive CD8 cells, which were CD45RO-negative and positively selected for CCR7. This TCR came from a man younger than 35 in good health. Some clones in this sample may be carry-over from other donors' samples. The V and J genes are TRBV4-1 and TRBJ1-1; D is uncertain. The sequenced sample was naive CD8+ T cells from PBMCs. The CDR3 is CASSQAPRGNTEAFF. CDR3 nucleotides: TGCGCCAGCAGCCAAGCCCCGCGGGGGAACACTGAAGCTTTCTTT.